Listed below are T cell receptor beta chains from one sample, sequenced in a study of blood T cell repertoires in COVID-19. Generated by immunoSEQ multiplex PCR, the TCRdb table keeps only in-frame clones and is missing some. Here the sample spans approximately 120,000 clones, around 86% being singletons. The sequenced sample was peripheral blood. Receptor source: a man aged 60-69 years with acute or convalescent COVID-19. CDR3s include the opening cysteine and the closing phenylalanine or tryptophan. The D gene is left open where the match is weak. A row's size may be missing; if present it is once, few, many or a size class.

CDR3	DNA	J	D	V	size
CASRGGDRLYQPQHF	TGTGCCAGTAGGGGGGGGGACAGGCTATATCAGCCCCAGCATTTT	TRBJ1-5	TRBD1	TRBV19	-
CATGGPVNTEAFF	TGTGCCACCGGAGGGCCAGTGAACACTGAAGCTTTCTTT	TRBJ1-1	-	TRBV6-5	-
CASSLGQGTSPLHF	TGTGCCAGCAGCTTAGGACAGGGAACCTCACCCCTCCACTTT	TRBJ1-6	TRBD1	TRBV7-6	-
CASSHPGTGGHGYTF	TGTGCCAGTAGCCACCCCGGGACAGGGGGCCATGGCTACACCTTC	TRBJ1-2	TRBD1	TRBV19	-
CASSQDLGDLSSGRDWRGYEQYF	TGTGCCAGCAGCCAAGATTTGGGTGACTTGTCTAGCGGGAGGGACTGGCGGGGCTACGAGCAGTACTTC	TRBJ2-7	TRBD2	TRBV4-2	-
CATSRDLTGTLVRDEQYF	TGTGCCACCAGCAGAGATTTAACCGGGACACTGGTCCGGGACGAGCAGTACTTC	TRBJ2-7	-	TRBV15	-
CASSLAGQGTDTQYF	TGTGCCAGCAGCTTGGCCGGACAGGGAACAGATACGCAGTATTTT	TRBJ2-3	TRBD1	TRBV5-4	-
CASSPTTGNYGYTF	TGCGCCAGCAGCCCCACCACGGGAAACTATGGCTACACCTTC	TRBJ1-2	-	TRBV5-1	-
CASSANGGASSYEQYF	TGTGCCAGCAGCGCAAACGGGGGGGCCTCCTCCTACGAGCAGTACTTC	TRBJ2-7	TRBD2	TRBV7-6	-
CASSLGASGRALRQETQYF	TGCGCCAGCAGCTTGGGAGCTAGCGGGAGGGCCTTACGCCAAGAGACCCAGTACTTC	TRBJ2-5	TRBD2	TRBV5-1	-
CASRPTGAGNQPQHF	TGTGCCAGCAGACCGACAGGGGCTGGCAATCAGCCCCAGCATTTT	TRBJ1-5	TRBD1	TRBV7-2	-
CATSASQGARTDTQYF	TGTGCCACCAGCGCTTCACAGGGGGCTAGGACAGATACGCAGTATTTT	TRBJ2-3	TRBD1	TRBV15	-
CASSKDRGLKPQHF	TGTGCCAGCAGTAAAGACAGGGGGCTAAAGCCCCAGCATTTT	TRBJ1-5	TRBD1	TRBV2	-
CASSLTTGSTDTQYF	TGTGCCAGCAGTCTCACGACGGGGTCCACAGATACGCAGTATTTT	TRBJ2-3	-	TRBV28	-
CASSSTSGSYNEQFF	TGTGCCAGCAGCTCGACTAGCGGTTCCTACAATGAGCAGTTCTTC	TRBJ2-1	TRBD2	TRBV5-5	-
CASSRTGYNEQFF	TGTGCCAGCAGCCGGACAGGGTACAATGAGCAGTTCTTC	TRBJ2-1	TRBD1	TRBV27	-
CAVRDRAEKLFF	TGTGCCGTTAGGGACAGGGCTGAAAAACTGTTTTTT	TRBJ1-4	TRBD1	TRBV30	few
CASSEAGTPGNEQFF	TGTGCCAGCAGTGAAGCAGGAACCCCTGGGAATGAGCAGTTCTTC	TRBJ2-1	-	TRBV25-1	few
CASSARTGGTNEKLFF	TGTGCCAGCAGCGCCCGGACAGGGGGTACTAATGAAAAACTGTTTTTT	TRBJ1-4	TRBD1	TRBV9	-
CALRSPSRNTGELFF	TGTGCCTTGCGGAGTCCCTCGAGGAACACCGGGGAGCTGTTTTTT	TRBJ2-2	-	TRBV30	-
CASSVTGTYEQYF	TGTGCCAGCAGTGTGACAGGAACCTACGAGCAGTACTTC	TRBJ2-7	-	TRBV25-1	-
CASSPNQGLGEKLFF	TGTGCCAGCAGTCCAAACCAGGGGTTAGGTGAAAAACTGTTTTTT	TRBJ1-4	-	TRBV27	-
CASSEGAGGPRDEQFF	TGTGCCAGCAGTGAAGGCGCGGGAGGACCAAGGGATGAGCAGTTCTTC	TRBJ2-1	TRBD2	TRBV6-1	-
CASSREENYGYTF	TGTGCCAGCAGTCGGGAAGAAAACTATGGCTACACCTTC	TRBJ1-2	-	TRBV12-3/TRBV12-4	-
CASSLSSQGGNQPQHF	TGTGCCAGCAGTTTATCTTCCCAGGGGGGCAATCAGCCCCAGCATTTT	TRBJ1-5	TRBD1	TRBV27	-
CASSLAPGASNQPQHF	TGTGCCAGCAGCTTAGCCCCAGGGGCCTCCAATCAGCCCCAGCATTTT	TRBJ1-5	-	TRBV7-2	-
CASSHLAGGPPEQFF	TGTGCCAGCAGCCATCTAGCGGGAGGGCCTCCTGAGCAGTTCTTC	TRBJ2-1	TRBD2	TRBV7-6	-
CASSVGGAGANVLTF	TGTGCCAGCAGCGTAGGGGGAGCTGGGGCCAACGTCCTGACTTTC	TRBJ2-6	-	TRBV9	few
CANHRTGGNYGYTF	TGTGCCAACCACCGGACAGGGGGGAACTATGGCTACACCTTC	TRBJ1-2	-	TRBV21-1	once
CATSSAGQDVYGYTF	TGTGCCACCAGCAGTGCAGGACAGGACGTCTATGGCTACACCTTC	TRBJ1-2	TRBD1	TRBV15	-
CASSEIPGDTIYF	TGTGCCAGCAGTGAAATCCCAGGGGACACCATATATTTT	TRBJ1-3	-	TRBV2	-
CSVVRDTDTQYF	TGCAGCGTTGTCCGGGACACAGATACGCAGTATTTT	TRBJ2-3	-	TRBV29-1	-
CASSEGGGEQYF	TGTGCCAGCAGTGAGGGAGGGGGAGAGCAGTACTTC	TRBJ2-7	-	TRBV2	-
CASRRLAGDYNEQFF	TGTGCCAGCAGGAGACTAGCGGGAGACTACAATGAGCAGTTCTTC	TRBJ2-1	TRBD2	TRBV27	-
CASSQRDSGTAIPLNTEAFF	TGCGCCAGCAGCCAAAGAGACTCCGGGACAGCGATACCTTTGAACACTGAAGCTTTCTTT	TRBJ1-1	TRBD1	TRBV4-1	-
CASTRQRDTEAFF	TGTGCCAGCACCCGACAGAGAGACACTGAAGCTTTCTTT	TRBJ1-1	-	TRBV7-3	-
CASSPLNPDQPQHF	TGTGCCAGTAGTCCTCTAAATCCGGATCAGCCCCAGCATTTT	TRBJ1-5	-	TRBV19	-
CASSLPAGGSTDTQYF	TGTGCCAGCAGCCTACCGGCGGGAGGAAGCACAGATACGCAGTATTTT	TRBJ2-3	TRBD2	TRBV3-1/TRBV3-2	-
CASSSKGGTYGYTF	TGTGCCAGCAGCAGCAAAGGGGGCACCTATGGCTACACCTTC	TRBJ1-2	-	TRBV21-1	-
CASSPLRQGSNQPQHF	TGTGCCAGCAGCCCCTTAAGACAGGGTAGCAATCAGCCCCAGCATTTT	TRBJ1-5	TRBD1	TRBV7-9	-
CASSSAGFYEQYF	TGTGCCAGCAGCTCAGCAGGGTTCTACGAGCAGTACTTC	TRBJ2-7	-	TRBV13	-
CASSFPNPDRLLETQYF	TGTGCCAGCAGTTTTCCGAATCCGGACAGACTGTTGGAGACCCAGTACTTC	TRBJ2-5	-	TRBV28	-
CASSRDGQGVHSGNTIYF	TGTGCCAGCAGCCGGGACGGACAGGGGGTGCACTCTGGAAACACCATATATTTT	TRBJ1-3	TRBD1	TRBV5-5	few
CASSLIGGGNQPQHF	TGTGCCAGCAGTTTAATTGGAGGGGGCAATCAGCCCCAGCATTTT	TRBJ1-5	-	TRBV28	-
CALPKGGHTEAFF	TGTGCCTTGCCGAAAGGCGGTCACACTGAAGCTTTCTTT	TRBJ1-1	-	TRBV21-1	-
CASSSQQGNTEAFF	TGTGCCAGCTCAAGCCAACAGGGGAACACTGAAGCTTTCTTT	TRBJ1-1	-	TRBV18	-
CASSLSMPGGPEAFF	TGTGCCAGCAGTTTATCGATGCCGGGGGGACCTGAAGCTTTCTTT	TRBJ1-1	-	TRBV27	-
CASSPPLALSYNEQFF	TGCGCCAGCAGCCCCCCTCTAGCGCTCTCCTACAATGAGCAGTTCTTC	TRBJ2-1	-	TRBV5-1	-